The sequence of this T cell receptor beta chain was determined in a study of cytomegalovirus exposure and HLA in healthy donors. The study, taken as a whole, reports: Cytomegalovirus association was assigned to 150 to 200 TCR beta chains. It was in a later analysis that TCR association rates were seen to vary by HLA locus, highest for DRB1 and lowest for HLA-C. CMV serostatus was the sole immune exposure data available.

The PCR contained 60 Vbeta and 13 Jbeta primers. Profiled with immunoSEQ multiplex PCR; TCRdb holds only in-frame clones, not every one. The sample contains about 67,000 clones, approximately 80% of which appear only once. Though nominally healthy at sampling, donors likely had unrecorded immune exposures. CDR1 and CDR2 (germline): LNHNV, YYDKDF (reference sequence). This CDR3 has 19 residues. The V and J ends lost 1 base and 2 bases, in that order; junction bases with no gene match: 14. A note on this clone: Its antigen is not known.

This receptor was taken from a woman in her thirties in good health and CMV-seronegative. The sequencing sample was made of PBMCs. The chain carries TRBV15 and TRBJ1-5; 7 nucleotides align to TRBD1. Written as DNA, the CDR3 is TGTGCCACCAGCAGAGGGCCCTTTACAGGGGTTAAGGGCAATCAGCCCCAGCATTTT. This codes for CATSRGPFTGVKGNQPQHF.